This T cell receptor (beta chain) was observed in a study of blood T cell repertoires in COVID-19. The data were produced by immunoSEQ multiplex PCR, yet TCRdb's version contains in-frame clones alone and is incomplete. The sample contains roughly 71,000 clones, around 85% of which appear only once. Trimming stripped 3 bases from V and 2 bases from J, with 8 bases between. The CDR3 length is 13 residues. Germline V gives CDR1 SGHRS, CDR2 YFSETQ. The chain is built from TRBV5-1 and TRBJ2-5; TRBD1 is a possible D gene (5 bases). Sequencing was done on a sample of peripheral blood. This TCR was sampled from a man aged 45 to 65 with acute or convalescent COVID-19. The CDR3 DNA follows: TGCGCCAGCAGCTCGACAGCGCAAGAGACCCAGTACTTC. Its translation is CASSSTAQETQYF.